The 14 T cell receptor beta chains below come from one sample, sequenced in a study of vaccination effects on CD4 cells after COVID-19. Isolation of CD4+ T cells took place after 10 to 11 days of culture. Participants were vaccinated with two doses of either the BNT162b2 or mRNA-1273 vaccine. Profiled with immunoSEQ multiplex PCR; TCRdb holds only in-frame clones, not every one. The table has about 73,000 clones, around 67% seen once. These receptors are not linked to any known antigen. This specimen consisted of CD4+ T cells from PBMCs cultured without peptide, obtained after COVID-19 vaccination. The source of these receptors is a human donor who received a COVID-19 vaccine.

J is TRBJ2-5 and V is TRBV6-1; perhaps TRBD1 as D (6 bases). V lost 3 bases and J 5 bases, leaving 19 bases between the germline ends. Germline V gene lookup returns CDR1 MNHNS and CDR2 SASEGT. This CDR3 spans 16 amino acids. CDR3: CASSELWGQGMETQYF. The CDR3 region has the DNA TGTGCCAGCAGTGAGTTGTGGGGGCAGGGCATGGAGACCCAGTACTTC.

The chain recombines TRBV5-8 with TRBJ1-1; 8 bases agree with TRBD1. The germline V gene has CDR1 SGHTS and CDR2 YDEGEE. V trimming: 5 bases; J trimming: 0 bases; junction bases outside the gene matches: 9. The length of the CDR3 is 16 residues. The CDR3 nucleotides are TGTGCCAGCAGGCCCTTGACAGGGGCACTGAACACTGAAGCTTTCTTT. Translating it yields CASRPLTGALNTEAFF.

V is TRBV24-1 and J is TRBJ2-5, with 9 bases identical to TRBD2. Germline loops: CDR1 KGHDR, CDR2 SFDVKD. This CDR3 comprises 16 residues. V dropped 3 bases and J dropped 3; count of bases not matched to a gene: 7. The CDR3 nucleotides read TGTGCCACCAGTGATGTGTGGGCGGGGGGGGAAGAGACCCAGTACTTC. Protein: CATSDVWAGGEETQYF.

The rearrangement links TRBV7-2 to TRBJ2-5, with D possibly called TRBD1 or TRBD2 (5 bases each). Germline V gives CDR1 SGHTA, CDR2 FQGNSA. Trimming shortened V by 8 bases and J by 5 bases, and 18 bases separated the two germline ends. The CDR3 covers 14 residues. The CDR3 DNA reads TGTGCCAGCCGGGACGCAAATTCCCGGGAGACCCAGTACTTC. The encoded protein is CASRDANSRETQYF.

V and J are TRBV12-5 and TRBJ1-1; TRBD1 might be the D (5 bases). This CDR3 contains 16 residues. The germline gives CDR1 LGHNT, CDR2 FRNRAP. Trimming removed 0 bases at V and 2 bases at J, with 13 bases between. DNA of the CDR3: TGTGCTAGTGGTTTGGTAGTAACAGGAGATAACACTGAAGCTTTCTTT. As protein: CASGLVVTGDNTEAFF. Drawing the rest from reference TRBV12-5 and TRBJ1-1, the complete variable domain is DARVTQTPRHKVTEMGQEVTMRCQPILGHNTVFWYRQTMMQGLELLAYFRNRAPLDDSGMPKDRFSAEMPDATLATLKIQPSEPRDSAVYFCASGLVVTGDNTEAFFGQGTRLTVV.

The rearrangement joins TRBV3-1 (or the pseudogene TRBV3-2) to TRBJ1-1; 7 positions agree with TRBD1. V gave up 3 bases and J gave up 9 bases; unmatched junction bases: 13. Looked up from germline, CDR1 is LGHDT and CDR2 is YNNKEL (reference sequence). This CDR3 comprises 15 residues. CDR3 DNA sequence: TGTGCCAGCAGCCAGAGCGGCAGGGGGGATTATAAAGCTTTCTTT. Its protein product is CASSQSGRGDYKAFF.

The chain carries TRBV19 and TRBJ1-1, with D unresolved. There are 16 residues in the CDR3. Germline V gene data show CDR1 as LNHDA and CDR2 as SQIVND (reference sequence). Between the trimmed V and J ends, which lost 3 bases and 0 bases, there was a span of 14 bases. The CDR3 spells CASSILLDNMNTEAFF. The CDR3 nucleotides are TGTGCCAGTAGTATCTTACTAGACAACATGAACACTGAAGCTTTCTTT.

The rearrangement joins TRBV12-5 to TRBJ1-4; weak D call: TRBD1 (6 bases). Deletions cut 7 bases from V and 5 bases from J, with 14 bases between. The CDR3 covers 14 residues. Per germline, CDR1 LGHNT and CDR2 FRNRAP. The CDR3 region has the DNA TGTGCTAGTGCCCCGGACAGCGCGAATGAAAAACTGTTTTTT. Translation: CASAPDSANEKLFF.

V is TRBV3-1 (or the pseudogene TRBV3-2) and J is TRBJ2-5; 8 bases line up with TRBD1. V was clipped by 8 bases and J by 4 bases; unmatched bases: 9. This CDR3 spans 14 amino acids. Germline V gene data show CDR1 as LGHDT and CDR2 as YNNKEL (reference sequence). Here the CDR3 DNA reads TGTGCCAGCGGCCCACAGGGGGTTCCAGAGACCCAGTACTTC. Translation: CASGPQGVPETQYF.

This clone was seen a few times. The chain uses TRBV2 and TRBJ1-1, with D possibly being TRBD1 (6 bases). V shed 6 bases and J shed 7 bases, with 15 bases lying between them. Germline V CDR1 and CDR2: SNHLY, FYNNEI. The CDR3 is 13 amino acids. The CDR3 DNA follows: TGTGCCAGCAGCCGAACAGGGAACTATGAAGCTTTCTTT. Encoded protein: CASSRTGNYEAFF.

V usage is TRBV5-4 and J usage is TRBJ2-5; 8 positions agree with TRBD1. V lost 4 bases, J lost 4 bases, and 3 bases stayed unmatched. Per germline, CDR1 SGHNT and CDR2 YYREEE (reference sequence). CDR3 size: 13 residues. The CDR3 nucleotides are TGTGCCAGCAGCCAGGGGGCTGCAGAGACCCAGTACTTC. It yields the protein CASSQGAAETQYF.

CDR3 DNA sequence: TGCAGTGCCCGACGGAACACTGAAGCTTTCTTT. This sequence encodes CSARRNTEAFF. V usage is TRBV20-1 and J usage is TRBJ1-1; D not certain. The CDR3 has 11 amino acids. CDR1 DFQATT and CDR2 SNEGSKA come from the germline V gene (reference sequence). Trimming left V 6 bases short and J 1 base short, with 6 bases between.

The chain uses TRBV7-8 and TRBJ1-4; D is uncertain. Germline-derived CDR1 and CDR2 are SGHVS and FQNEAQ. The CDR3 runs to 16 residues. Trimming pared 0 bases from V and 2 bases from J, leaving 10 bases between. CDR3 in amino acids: CASSLAGRATNEKLFF. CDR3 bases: TGTGCCAGCAGCTTAGCTGGGAGGGCTACTAATGAAAAACTGTTTTTT. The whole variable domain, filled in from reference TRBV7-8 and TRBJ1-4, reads GAGVSQSPRYKVAKRGQDVALRCDPISGHVSLFWYQQALGQGPEFLTYFQNEAQLDKSGLPSDRFFAERPEGSVSTLKIQRTQQEDSAVYLCASSLAGRATNEKLFFGSGTQLSVL.

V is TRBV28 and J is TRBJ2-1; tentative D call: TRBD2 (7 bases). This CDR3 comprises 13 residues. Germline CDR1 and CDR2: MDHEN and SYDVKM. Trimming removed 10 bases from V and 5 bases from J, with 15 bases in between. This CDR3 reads CAIQEGGDNEQFF. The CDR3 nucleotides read TGTGCCATCCAGGAAGGGGGGGACAATGAGCAGTTCTTC.